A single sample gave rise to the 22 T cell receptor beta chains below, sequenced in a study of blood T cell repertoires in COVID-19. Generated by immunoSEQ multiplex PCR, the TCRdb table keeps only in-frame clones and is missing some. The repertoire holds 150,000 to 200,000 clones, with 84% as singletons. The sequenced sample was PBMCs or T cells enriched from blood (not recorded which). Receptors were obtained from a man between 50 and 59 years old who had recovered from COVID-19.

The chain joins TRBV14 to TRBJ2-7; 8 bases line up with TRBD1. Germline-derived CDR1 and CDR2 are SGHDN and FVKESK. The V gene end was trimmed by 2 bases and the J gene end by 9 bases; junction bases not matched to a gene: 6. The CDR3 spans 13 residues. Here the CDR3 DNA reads TGTGCCAGCAGCCAAATTGACAGGGGCAGGCAGTACTTC. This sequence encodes CASSQIDRGRQYF.

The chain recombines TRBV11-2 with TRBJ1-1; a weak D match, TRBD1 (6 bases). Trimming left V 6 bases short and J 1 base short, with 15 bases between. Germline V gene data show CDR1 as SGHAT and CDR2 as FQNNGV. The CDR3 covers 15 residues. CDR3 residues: CASRVQGPKNTEAFF. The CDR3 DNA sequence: TGTGCCAGCAGAGTACAGGGTCCCAAGAACACTGAAGCTTTCTTT.

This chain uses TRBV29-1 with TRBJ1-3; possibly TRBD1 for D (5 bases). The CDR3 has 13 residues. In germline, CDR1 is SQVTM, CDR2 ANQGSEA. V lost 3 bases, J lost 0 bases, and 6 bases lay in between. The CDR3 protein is CSVETDSGNTIYF. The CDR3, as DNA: TGCAGCGTTGAGACAGACTCTGGAAACACCATATATTTT. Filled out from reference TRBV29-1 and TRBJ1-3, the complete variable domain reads SAVISQKPSRDICQRGTSLTIQCQVDSQVTMMFWYRQQPGQSLTLIATANQGSEATYESGFVIDKFPISRPNLTFSTLTVSNMSPEDSSIYLCSVETDSGNTIYFGEGSWLTVV.

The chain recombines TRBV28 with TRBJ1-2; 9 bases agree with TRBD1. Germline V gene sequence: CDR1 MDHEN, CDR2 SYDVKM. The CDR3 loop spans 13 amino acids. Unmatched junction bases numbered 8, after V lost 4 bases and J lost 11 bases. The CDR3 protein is CASSSGQGRWYTF. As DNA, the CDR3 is TGTGCCAGCAGTTCGGGACAGGGACGTTGGTACACCTTC.

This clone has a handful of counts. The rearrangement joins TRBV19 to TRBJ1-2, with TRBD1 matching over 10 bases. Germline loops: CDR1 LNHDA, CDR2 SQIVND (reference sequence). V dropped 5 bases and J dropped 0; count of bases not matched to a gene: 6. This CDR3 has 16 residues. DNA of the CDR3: TGTGCCAGTAGTCGGGGACAGGGGACATCTAACTATGGCTACACCTTC. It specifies CASSRGQGTSNYGYTF.

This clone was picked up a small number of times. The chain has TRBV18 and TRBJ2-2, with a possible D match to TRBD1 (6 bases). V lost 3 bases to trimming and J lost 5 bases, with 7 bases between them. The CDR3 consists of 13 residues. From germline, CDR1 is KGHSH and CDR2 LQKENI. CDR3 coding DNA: TGTGCCAGCTCACCCACAGGGACCGGGGAGCTGTTTTTT. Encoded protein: CASSPTGTGELFF.

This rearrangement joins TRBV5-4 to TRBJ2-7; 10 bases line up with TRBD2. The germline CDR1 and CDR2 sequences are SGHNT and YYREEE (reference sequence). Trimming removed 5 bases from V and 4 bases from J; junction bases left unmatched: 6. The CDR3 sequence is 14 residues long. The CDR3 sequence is CASSSSGGAYEQYF. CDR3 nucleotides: TGTGCCAGCAGTTCAAGCGGGGGGGCTTACGAGCAGTACTTC.

CDR3: CASSLTGDRRQAFF. CDR3 nucleotide sequence: TGTGCCAGCAGCTTAACTGGGGACAGGAGGCAAGCTTTCTTT. The chain uses TRBV7-3 and TRBJ1-1, with 8 bases matching TRBD1. The V gene's germline CDR1 is SGHTA and CDR2 FQGTGA. This CDR3 is built from 14 residues. J was trimmed by 9 bases and V by 0 bases; bases with no gene match: 6.

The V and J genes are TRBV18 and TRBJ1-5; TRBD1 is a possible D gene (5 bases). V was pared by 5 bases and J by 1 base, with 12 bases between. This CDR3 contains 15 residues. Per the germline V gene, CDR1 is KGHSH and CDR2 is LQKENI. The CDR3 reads CASSSPGGSNQPQHF. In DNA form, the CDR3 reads TGTGCCAGCTCATCTCCGGGGGGGAGCAATCAGCCCCAGCATTTT.

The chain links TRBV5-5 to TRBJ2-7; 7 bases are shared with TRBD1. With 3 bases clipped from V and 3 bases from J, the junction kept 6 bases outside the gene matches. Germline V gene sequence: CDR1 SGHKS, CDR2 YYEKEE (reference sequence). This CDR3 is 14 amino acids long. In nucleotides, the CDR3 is TGTGCCAGCAGCTGGGGACAGTCAAACTACGAGCAGTACTTC. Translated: CASSWGQSNYEQYF.

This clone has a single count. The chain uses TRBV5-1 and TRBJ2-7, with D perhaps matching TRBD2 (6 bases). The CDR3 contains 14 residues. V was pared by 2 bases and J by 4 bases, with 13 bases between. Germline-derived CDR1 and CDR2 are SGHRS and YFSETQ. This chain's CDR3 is CASSFGTGGYEQYF. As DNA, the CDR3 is TGCGCCAGCAGCTTTGGGACTGGCGGTTACGAGCAGTACTTC. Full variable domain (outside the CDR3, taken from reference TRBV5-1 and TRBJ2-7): KAGVTQTPRYLIKTRGQQVTLSCSPISGHRSVSWYQQTPGQGLQFLFEYFSETQRNKGNFPGRFSGRQFSNSRSEMNVSTLELGDSALYLCASSFGTGGYEQYFGPGTRLTVT.

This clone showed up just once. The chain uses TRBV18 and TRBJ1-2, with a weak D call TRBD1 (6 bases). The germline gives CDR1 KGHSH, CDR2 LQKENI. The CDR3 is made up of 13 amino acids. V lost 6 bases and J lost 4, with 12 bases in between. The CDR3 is CASSLRGAYGYTF. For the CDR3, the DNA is TGTGCCAGCTCCCTCAGGGGCGCCTATGGCTACACCTTC.

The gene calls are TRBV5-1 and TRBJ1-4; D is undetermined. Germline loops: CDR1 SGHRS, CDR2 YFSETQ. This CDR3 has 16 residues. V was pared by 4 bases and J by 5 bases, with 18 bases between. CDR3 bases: TGCGCCAGCAGCCCCCCGAGTGGTCAGGCGAATGAAAAACTGTTTTTT. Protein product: CASSPPSGQANEKLFF.

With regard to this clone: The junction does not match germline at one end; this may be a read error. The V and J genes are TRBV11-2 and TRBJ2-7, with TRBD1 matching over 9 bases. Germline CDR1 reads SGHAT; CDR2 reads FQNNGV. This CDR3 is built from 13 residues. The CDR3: CASRWDRAYEQYF. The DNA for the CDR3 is TGTGCAAGCAGGTGGGACAGGGCCTACGAGCAGTACTTC.

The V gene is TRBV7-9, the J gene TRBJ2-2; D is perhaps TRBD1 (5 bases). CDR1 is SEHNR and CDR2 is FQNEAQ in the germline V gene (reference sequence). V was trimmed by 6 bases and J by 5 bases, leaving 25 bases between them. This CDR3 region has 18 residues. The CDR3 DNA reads TGTGCCAGCAGTCCAGTTCCGACAGTTACAGCAGTGACCGGGGAGCTGTTTTTT. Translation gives CASSPVPTVTAVTGELFF.

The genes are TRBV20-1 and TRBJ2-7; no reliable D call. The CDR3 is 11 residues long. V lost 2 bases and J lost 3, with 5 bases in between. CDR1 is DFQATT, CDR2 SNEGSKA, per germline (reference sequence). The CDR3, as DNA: TGCAGTGCTAGATCGAGCTACGAGCAGTACTTC. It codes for CSARSSYEQYF.

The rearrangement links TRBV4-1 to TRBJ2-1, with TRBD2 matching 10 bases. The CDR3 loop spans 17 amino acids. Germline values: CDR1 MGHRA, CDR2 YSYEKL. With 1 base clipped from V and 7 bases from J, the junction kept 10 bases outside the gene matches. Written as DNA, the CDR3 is TGCGCCAGCAGCCAAGCTCCAGCGGGGGGGCCGGGTAATGAGCAGTTCTTC. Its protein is CASSQAPAGGPGNEQFF.

The CDR3 nucleotides read TGTGCCAGCAGTTCCGGACAGGGGAGAGAGACCCAGTACTTC. This gives the protein CASSSGQGRETQYF. The chain combines TRBV6-2 or TRBV6-3 with TRBJ2-5, with 9 bases identical to TRBD1. CDR3 size: 14 residues. With 4 bases clipped from V and 4 bases from J, the junction kept 4 bases outside the gene matches. Germline CDR1 and CDR2: MNHEY and SVGEGT.

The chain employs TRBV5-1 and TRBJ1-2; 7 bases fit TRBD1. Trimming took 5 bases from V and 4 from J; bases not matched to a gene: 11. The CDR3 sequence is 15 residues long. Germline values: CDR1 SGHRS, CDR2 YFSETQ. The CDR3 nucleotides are TGCGCCAGCAGATGGGGGACAGATCGAGTCTATGGCTACACCTTC. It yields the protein CASRWGTDRVYGYTF.

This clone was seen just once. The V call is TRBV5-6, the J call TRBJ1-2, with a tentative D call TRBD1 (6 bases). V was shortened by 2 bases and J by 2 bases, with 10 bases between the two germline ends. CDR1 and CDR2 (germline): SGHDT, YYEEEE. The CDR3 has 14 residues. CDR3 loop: CASSFWDTNYGYTF. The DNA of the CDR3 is TGTGCCAGCAGCTTTTGGGACACCAACTATGGCTACACCTTC.

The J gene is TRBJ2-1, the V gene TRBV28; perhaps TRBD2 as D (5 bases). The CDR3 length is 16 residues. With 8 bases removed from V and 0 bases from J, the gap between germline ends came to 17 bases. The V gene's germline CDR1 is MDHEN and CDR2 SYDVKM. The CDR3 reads CASGSAGENSYNEQFF. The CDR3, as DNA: TGTGCCAGCGGAAGTGCTGGGGAGAACTCCTACAATGAGCAGTTCTTC. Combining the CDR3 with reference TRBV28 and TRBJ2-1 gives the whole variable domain DVKVTQSSRYLVKRTGEKVFLECVQDMDHENMFWYRQDPGLGLRLIYFSYDVKMKEKGDIPEGYSVSREKKERFSLILESASTNQTSMYLCASGSAGENSYNEQFFGPGTRLTVL.

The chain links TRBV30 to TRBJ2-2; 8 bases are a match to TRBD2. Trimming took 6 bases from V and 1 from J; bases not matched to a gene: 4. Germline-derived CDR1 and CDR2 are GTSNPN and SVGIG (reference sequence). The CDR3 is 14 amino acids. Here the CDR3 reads CACIAGMNTGELFF. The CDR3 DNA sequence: TGTGCCTGCATAGCGGGGATGAACACCGGGGAGCTGTTTTTT. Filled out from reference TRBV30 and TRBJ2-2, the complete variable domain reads SQTIHQWPATLVQPVGSPLSLECTVEGTSNPNLYWYRQAAGRGLQLLFYSVGIGQISSEVPQNLSASRPQDRQFILSSKKLLLSDSGFYLCACIAGMNTGELFFGEGSRLTVL.